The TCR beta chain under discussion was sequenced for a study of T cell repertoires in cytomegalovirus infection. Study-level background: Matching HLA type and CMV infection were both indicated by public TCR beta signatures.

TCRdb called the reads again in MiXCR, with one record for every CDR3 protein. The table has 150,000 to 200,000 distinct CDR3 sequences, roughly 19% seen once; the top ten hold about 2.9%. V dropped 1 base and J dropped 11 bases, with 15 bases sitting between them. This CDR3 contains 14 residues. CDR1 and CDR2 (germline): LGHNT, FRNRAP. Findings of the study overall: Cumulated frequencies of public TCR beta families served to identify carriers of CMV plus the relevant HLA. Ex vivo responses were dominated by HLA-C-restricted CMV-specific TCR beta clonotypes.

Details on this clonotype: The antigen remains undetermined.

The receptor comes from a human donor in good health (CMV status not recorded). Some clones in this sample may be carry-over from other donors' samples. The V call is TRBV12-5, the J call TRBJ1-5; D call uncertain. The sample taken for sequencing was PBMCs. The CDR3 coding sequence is TGTGCTAGTGGTTTGGAGGGCGGATTAGGGTCCCAGCATTTT. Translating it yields CASGLEGGLGSQHF.